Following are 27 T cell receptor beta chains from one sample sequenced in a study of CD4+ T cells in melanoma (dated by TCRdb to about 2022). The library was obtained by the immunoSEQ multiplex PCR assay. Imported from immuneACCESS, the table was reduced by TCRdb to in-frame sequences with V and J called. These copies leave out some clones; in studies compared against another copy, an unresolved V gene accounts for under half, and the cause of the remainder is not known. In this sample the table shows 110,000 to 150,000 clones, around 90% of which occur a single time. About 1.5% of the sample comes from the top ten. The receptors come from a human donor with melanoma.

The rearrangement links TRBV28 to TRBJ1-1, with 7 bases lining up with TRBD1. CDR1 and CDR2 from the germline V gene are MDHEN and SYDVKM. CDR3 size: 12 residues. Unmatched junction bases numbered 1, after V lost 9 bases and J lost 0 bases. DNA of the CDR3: TGTGCCAGTGGACAGGTGAACACTGAAGCTTTCTTT. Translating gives CASGQVNTEAFF.

CDR3 sequence: CASSPSRPLNTEAFF. The CDR3 DNA sequence: TGTGCCAGCAGCCCCAGTAGGCCGTTGAACACTGAAGCTTTCTTT. This chain connects TRBV14 to TRBJ1-1; D is undetermined. The germline V and J ends were trimmed by 4 bases and 0 bases, with 12 bases remaining between them. Looked up from germline, CDR1 is SGHDN and CDR2 is FVKESK. CDR3 size: 15 residues.

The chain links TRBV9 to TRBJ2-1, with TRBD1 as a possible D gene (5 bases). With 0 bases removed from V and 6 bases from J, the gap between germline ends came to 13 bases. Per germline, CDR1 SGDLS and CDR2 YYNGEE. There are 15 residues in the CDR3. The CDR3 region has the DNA TGTGCCAGCAGCGTAGGCACAGGTACCCCCAATGAGCAGTTCTTC. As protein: CASSVGTGTPNEQFF. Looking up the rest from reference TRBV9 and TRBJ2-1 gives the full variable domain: DSGVTQTPKHLITATGQRVTLRCSPRSGDLSVYWYQQSLDQGLQFLIQYYNGEERAKGNILERFSAQQFPDLHSELNLSSLELGDSALYFCASSVGTGTPNEQFFGPGTRLTVL.

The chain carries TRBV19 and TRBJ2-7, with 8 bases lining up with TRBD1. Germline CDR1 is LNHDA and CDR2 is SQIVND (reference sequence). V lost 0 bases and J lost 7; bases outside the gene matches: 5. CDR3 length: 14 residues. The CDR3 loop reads CASSIEGRGREQYF. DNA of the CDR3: TGTGCCAGTAGTATAGAAGGCAGGGGGCGTGAGCAGTACTTC. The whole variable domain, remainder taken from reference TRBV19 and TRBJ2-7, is DGGITQSPKYLFRKEGQNVTLSCEQNLNHDAMYWYRQDPGQGLRLIYYSQIVNDFQKGDIAEGYSVSREKKESFPLTVTSAQKNPTAFYLCASSIEGRGREQYFGPGTRLTVT.

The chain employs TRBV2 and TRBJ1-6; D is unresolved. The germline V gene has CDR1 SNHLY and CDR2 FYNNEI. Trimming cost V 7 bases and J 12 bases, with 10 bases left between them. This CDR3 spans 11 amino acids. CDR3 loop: CASTSGLPLHF. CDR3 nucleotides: TGTGCCAGCACCAGCGGGCTACCCCTCCACTTT.

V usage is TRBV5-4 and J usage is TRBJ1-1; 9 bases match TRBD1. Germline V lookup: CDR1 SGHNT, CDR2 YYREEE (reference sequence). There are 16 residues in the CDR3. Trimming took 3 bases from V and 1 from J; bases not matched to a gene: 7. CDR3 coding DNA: TGTGCCAGCAGCTCCGAACCGGGACAGGGGAACACTGAAGCTTTCTTT. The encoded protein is CASSSEPGQGNTEAFF.

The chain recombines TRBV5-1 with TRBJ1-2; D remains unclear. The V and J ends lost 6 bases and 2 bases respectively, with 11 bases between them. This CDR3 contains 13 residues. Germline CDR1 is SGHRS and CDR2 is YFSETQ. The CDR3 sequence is CASTVTGNYGYTF. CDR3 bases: TGCGCCAGCACCGTAACCGGGAACTATGGCTACACCTTC.

The CDR3 sequence: CASIKTATNYGYTF. In DNA, the CDR3 is TGTGCCAGTATCAAGACAGCTACTAACTATGGCTACACCTTC. The rearrangement joins TRBV19 to TRBJ1-2, with D possibly matching TRBD1 (5 bases). Trimming removed 7 bases at V and 0 bases at J, with 12 bases between. CDR3 length: 14 residues. Germline lookup yields CDR1 LNHDA and CDR2 SQIVND (reference sequence).

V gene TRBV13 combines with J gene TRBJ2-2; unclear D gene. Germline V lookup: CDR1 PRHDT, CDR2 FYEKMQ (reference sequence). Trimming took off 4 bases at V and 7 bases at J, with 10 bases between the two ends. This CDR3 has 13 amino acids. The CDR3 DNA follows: TGTGCCAGCAGCTCAGCCCAGAACGGGGAGCTGTTTTTT. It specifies CASSSAQNGELFF.

CDR3 DNA sequence: TGCGCCAGCAGCTTGAACCCTCAGGTCCCTAACTATGGCTACACCTTC. Amino acid sequence: CASSLNPQVPNYGYTF. The gene calls are TRBV5-1 and TRBJ1-2; D remains ambiguous. Germline V CDR1 and CDR2: SGHRS, YFSETQ. CDR3 length: 16 amino acids. V was cut by 1 base and J by 0 bases, with 13 bases left in between.

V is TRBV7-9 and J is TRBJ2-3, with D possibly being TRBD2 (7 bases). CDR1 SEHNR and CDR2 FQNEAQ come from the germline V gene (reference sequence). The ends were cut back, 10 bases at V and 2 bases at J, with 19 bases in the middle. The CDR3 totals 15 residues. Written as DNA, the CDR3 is TGTGCCATCATGGGGGGGCGGAAAACCACAGATACGCAGTATTTT. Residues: CAIMGGRKTTDTQYF. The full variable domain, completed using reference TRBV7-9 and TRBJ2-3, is DTGVSQNPRHKITKRGQNVTFRCDPISEHNRLYWYRQTLGQGPEFLTYFQNEAQLEKSRLLSDRFSAERPKGSFSTLEIQRTEQGDSAMYLCAIMGGRKTTDTQYFGPGTRLTVL.

The DNA for the CDR3 is TGTGCCAGCAGCGCGAGCCGGGGGAGATTCACCGGGGAGCTGTTTTTT. Translating gives CASSASRGRFTGELFF. The chain carries TRBV27 and TRBJ2-2; perhaps TRBD2 as D (6 bases). The ends were cut back, 6 bases at V and 4 bases at J, with 18 bases in the middle. The CDR3 is made up of 16 amino acids. Per the germline V gene, CDR1 is MNHEY and CDR2 is SMNVEV (reference sequence).

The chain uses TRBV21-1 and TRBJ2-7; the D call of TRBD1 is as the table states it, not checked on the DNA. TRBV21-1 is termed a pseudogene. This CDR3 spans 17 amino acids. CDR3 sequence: CASSKASWGVYAYEQYF. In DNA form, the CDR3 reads TGTGCCAGCAGCAAAGCCTCGTGGGGCGTATATGCCTACGAGCAGTACTTC.

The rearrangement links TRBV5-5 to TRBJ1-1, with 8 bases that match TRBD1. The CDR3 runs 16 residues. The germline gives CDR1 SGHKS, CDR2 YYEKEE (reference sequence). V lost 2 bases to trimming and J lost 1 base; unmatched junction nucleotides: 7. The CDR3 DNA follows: TGTGCCAGCAGCTTATCGACAGGGGCGAGGAACACTGAAGCTTTCTTT. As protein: CASSLSTGARNTEAFF.

CDR3 in amino acids: CASSLAVRANTGELFF. CDR3 nucleotide sequence: TGTGCCAGCAGCTTGGCCGTTAGGGCGAACACCGGGGAGCTGTTTTTT. This chain uses TRBV5-4 with TRBJ2-2, with D unclear. Germline lookup yields CDR1 SGHNT and CDR2 YYREEE (reference sequence). This CDR3 is 16 amino acids long. V gave up 0 bases and J gave up 0 bases, with 9 bases separating them.

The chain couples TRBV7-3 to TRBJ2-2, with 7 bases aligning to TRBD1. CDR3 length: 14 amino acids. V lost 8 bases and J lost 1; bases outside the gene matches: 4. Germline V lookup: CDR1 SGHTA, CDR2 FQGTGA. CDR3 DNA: TGTGCCAGCCACGCAGGGGGGAACACCGGGGAGCTGTTTTTT. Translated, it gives CASHAGGNTGELFF.

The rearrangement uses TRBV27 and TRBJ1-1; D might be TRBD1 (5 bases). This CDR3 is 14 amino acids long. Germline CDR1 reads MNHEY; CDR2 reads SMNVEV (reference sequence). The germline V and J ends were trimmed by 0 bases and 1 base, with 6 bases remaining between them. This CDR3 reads CASSLSTANTEAFF. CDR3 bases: TGTGCCAGCAGTTTATCGACAGCGAACACTGAAGCTTTCTTT.

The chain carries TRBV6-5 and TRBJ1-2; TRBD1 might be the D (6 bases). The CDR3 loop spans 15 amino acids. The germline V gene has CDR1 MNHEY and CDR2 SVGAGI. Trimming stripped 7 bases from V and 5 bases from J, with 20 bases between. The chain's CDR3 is CASMTGPQGHYGYTF. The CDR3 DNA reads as TGTGCCAGCATGACCGGGCCCCAGGGGCATTATGGCTACACCTTC.

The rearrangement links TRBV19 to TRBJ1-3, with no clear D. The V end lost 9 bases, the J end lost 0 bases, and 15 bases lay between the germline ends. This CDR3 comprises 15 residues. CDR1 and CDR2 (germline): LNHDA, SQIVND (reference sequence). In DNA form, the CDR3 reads TGTGCCAGCAGGTTTCAGCGGCTCTCTGGAAACACCATATATTTT. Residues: CASRFQRLSGNTIYF.

CDR3 in amino acids: CASRELDSDDNIKLFF. The CDR3 DNA reads as TGTGCCAGCCGAGAACTTGACAGTGATGACAATATAAAACTGTTTTTT. This sequence joins TRBV21-1 and TRBJ1-4; TRBD1, the table's D call, was not compared with the DNA. TRBV21-1 is classified as a pseudogene. The CDR3 is 16 amino acids.

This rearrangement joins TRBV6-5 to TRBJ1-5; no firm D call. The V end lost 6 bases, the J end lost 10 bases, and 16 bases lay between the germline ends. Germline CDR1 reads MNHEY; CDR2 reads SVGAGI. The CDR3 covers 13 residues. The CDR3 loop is CASSQKTHTPQHF. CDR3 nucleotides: TGTGCCAGCAGCCAGAAGACTCACACACCCCAGCATTTT.

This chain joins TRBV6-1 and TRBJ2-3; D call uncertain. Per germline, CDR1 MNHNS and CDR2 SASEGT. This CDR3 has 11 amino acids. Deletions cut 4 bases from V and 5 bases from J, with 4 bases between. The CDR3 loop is CASSVLDTQYF. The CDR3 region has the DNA TGTGCCAGCAGTGTGTTAGATACGCAGTATTTT.

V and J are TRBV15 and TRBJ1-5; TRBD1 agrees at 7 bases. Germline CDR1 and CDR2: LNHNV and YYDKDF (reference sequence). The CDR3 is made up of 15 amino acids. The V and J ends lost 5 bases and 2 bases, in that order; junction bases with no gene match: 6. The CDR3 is CATSQTGSGNQPQHF. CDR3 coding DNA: TGTGCCACCAGCCAGACAGGGTCTGGCAATCAGCCCCAGCATTTT. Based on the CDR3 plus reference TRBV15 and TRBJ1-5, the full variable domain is DAMVIQNPRYQVTQFGKPVTLSCSQTLNHNVMYWYQQKSSQAPKLLFHYYDKDFNNEADTPDNFQSRRPNTSFCFLDIRSPGLGDTAMYLCATSQTGSGNQPQHFGDGTRLSIL.

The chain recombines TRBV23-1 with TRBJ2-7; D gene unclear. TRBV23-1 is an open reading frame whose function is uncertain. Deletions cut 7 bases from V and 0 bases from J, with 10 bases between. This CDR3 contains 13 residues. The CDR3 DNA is TGCGCCAGCACCCCAGGCAGCTCCTACGAGCAGTACTTC. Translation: CASTPGSSYEQYF.

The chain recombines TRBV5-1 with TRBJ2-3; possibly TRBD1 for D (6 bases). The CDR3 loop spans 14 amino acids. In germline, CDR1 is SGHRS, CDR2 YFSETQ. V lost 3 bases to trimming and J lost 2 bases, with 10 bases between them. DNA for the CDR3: TGCGCCAGCAGCTCGGACAGTTTCACAGATACGCAGTATTTT. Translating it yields CASSSDSFTDTQYF.

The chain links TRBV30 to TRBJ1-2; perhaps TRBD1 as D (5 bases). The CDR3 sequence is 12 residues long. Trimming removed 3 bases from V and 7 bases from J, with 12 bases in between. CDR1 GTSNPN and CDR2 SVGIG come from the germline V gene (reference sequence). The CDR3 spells CAWRGRNGGYTF. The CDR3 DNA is TGTGCCTGGAGGGGGCGGAATGGTGGCTACACCTTC.

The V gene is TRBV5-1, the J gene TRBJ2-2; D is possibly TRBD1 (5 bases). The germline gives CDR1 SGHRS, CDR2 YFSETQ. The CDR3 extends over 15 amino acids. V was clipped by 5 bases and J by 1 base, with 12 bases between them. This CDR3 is CASRETELNTGELFF. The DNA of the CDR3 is TGCGCCAGCAGGGAGACAGAGCTGAACACCGGGGAGCTGTTTTTT.